Listed here are 20 T cell receptor beta chains from one sample, sequenced in a study of T-cell reconstitution after alpha-beta-depleted transplantation in children. Preparation of the TCRbeta library was carried out with unique molecular identifiers. TCRdb re-called the PCR reads with MiXCR, one entry per CDR3 protein. The profile shows hundreds of thousands of distinct CDR3 sequences, approximately 17% of them singletons. The sequencing used PBMCs from the stem cell graft donor, collected from the stem cell graft. These TCRs come from a human donor who donated a stem cell graft to a child with acute myeloid leukemia.

This clonotype has just a few counts. The chain employs TRBV6-2 or TRBV6-3 and TRBJ2-3; D not resolved. The V end was cut by 1 base, the J end by 3 bases, with 8 bases between. The V gene's germline CDR1 is MNHEY and CDR2 SVGEGT. This CDR3 is 14 amino acids long. This chain's CDR3 is CASSYLATTDTQYF. The DNA of the CDR3 is TGTGCCAGCAGTTACTTGGCCACTACAGATACGCAGTATTTT.

This clonotype was seen many times. The chain combines TRBV29-1 with TRBJ1-1; D unresolved. The CDR3 is 10 amino acids. The germline gives CDR1 SQVTM, CDR2 ANQGSEA. The V gene lost 2 bases and the J gene lost 8 bases, with 6 bases spanning the gap. The CDR3 here is CSVEIEEAFF. The CDR3 DNA sequence: TGCAGCGTTGAAATTGAGGAAGCTTTCTTT.

This clonotype was observed a few times. The CDR3 protein is CASSYGAGEQETQYF. The CDR3 nucleotides read TGTGCCAGCAGTTACGGAGCGGGGGAACAAGAGACCCAGTACTTC. This chain uses TRBV6-5 with TRBJ2-5; 8 bases align to TRBD2. Trimming at V came to 2 bases and at J to 2 bases, leaving 4 bases not matched to a gene. The CDR3 is 15 amino acids. Germline V gives CDR1 MNHEY, CDR2 SVGAGI.

At least ten counts were recorded for this clonotype. The chain uses TRBV20-1 and TRBJ2-5; either TRBD1 or TRBD2 may supply D (6 bases each). The CDR3 consists of 15 residues. The V gene's germline CDR1 is DFQATT and CDR2 SNEGSKA (reference sequence). Trimming shortened V by 2 bases and J by 5 bases, and 18 bases separated the two germline ends. CDR3 sequence (DNA): TGCAGTGCTAGAATACCCGGGGGCTCGATGGAGACCCAGTACTTC. Translated: CSARIPGGSMETQYF.

This clonotype showed up many times. The V gene is TRBV20-1, the J gene TRBJ2-1; D possibly corresponds to TRBD1 (5 bases). Germline V gene data show CDR1 as DFQATT and CDR2 as SNEGSKA (reference sequence). The CDR3 runs 15 residues. The V end lost 6 bases, the J end lost 8 bases, and 23 bases lay between the germline ends. CDR3 DNA sequence: TGCAGTGCCTACCCTCCGATAGGGGCATCAGATGAGCAGTTCTTC. Translating gives CSAYPPIGASDEQFF.

The chain employs TRBV7-2 and TRBJ1-5, with D unclear. V was shortened by 0 bases and J by 7 bases, with 13 bases between the two germline ends. Germline-derived CDR1 and CDR2 are SGHTA and FQGNSA. The CDR3 is 15 amino acids. The CDR3 sequence is CASSLALGIQQPQHF. The DNA for the CDR3 is TGTGCCAGCAGCTTAGCGCTAGGGATTCAACAGCCCCAGCATTTT. Complete variable domain (other parts from reference TRBV7-2 and TRBJ1-5): GAGVSQSPSNKVTEKGKDVELRCDPISGHTALYWYRQSLGQGLEFLIYFQGNSAPDKSGLPSDRFSAERTGGSVSTLTIQRTQQEDSAVYLCASSLALGIQQPQHFGDGTRLSIL.

This clonotype has just a few counts. CDR3 DNA sequence: TGTGCCTGGAGTGTACGAGCACACCCTGCTCTACCTAGCAATCAGCCCCAGCATTTT. As protein: CAWSVRAHPALPSNQPQHF. The genes are TRBV30 and TRBJ1-5; no definite D call. The V and J ends lost 0 bases and 0 bases respectively, with 21 bases between them. The CDR3 extends over 19 amino acids. CDR1 and CDR2 from the germline V gene are GTSNPN and SVGIG (reference sequence). Supplemented by reference TRBV30 and TRBJ1-5, the full variable domain reads SQTIHQWPATLVQPVGSPLSLECTVEGTSNPNLYWYRQAAGRGLQLLFYSVGIGQISSEVPQNLSASRPQDRQFILSSKKLLLSDSGFYLCAWSVRAHPALPSNQPQHFGDGTRLSIL.

The gene calls are TRBV7-2 and TRBJ2-1, with D possibly being TRBD1 or TRBD2 (6 bases each). V was cut by 2 bases and J by 8 bases, with 16 bases left in between. Germline V CDR1 and CDR2: SGHTA, FQGNSA. The CDR3 extends over 15 amino acids. The CDR3 sequence: CASSLNWGAGYEQFF. The CDR3 coding sequence is TGTGCCAGCAGCTTAAACTGGGGGGCTGGCTATGAGCAGTTCTTC.

The chain is built from TRBV12-1 and TRBJ2-7. TRBV12-1 represents a pseudogene. The CDR3 loop spans 14 amino acids. This chain's CDR3 is CASSFRLLSYEQYF. The CDR3 DNA reads TGTGCCAGCAGCTTCCGGCTCCTATCCTACGAGCAGTACTTC.

The J gene is TRBJ2-1, the V gene TRBV14; TRBD1 might be the D (6 bases). Germline assignment: CDR1 SGHDN and CDR2 FVKESK. Deletions cut 4 bases from V and 8 bases from J, with 12 bases between. CDR3 length: 13 amino acids. CDR3 DNA: TGTGCCAGCAGCCCAGGGACATTCCATGAGCAGTTCTTC. It translates to CASSPGTFHEQFF.

The chain couples TRBV7-9 to TRBJ2-7, with D uncertain. V was pared by 4 bases and J by 7 bases, with 14 bases between. The CDR3 is made up of 13 amino acids. In germline, CDR1 is SEHNR, CDR2 FQNEAQ (reference sequence). The CDR3 region is CASSSRQRLEQYF. Written as DNA, the CDR3 is TGTGCCAGCAGCTCCCGACAACGGCTGGAGCAGTACTTC.

In this sample, this clonotype turned up many times. The chain uses TRBV6-4 and TRBJ2-7; the match to TRBD1 covers 9 bases. CDR3 size: 13 residues. After removal of 6 bases from V and 3 bases from J, the junction contained 3 bases not matched to a gene. Germline V gene data show CDR1 as MRHNA and CDR2 as SNTAGT. CDR3 sequence: CASRGQGFYEQYV. The CDR3 coding sequence is TGTGCCAGCAGAGGACAGGGGTTCTACGAGCAGTACGTC.

This clonotype was detected many times. This chain links TRBV7-2 with TRBJ1-1; D is uncertain. Trimming cost V 5 bases and J 8 bases, with 15 bases left between them. The CDR3 contains 13 residues. The V gene's germline CDR1 is SGHTA and CDR2 FQGNSA. CDR3 DNA: TGTGCCAGCAGCGCGTTCCCGACCGCCGAAGCTTTCTTT. Translated, it gives CASSAFPTAEAFF.

This chain connects TRBV28 to TRBJ1-4, with 11 bases aligning to TRBD1. Germline loops: CDR1 MDHEN, CDR2 SYDVKM. CDR3 length equals 17 residues. The V gene end was trimmed by 4 bases and the J gene end by 8 bases; junction bases not matched to a gene: 12. The CDR3 is CASSSPRTGGMGEKLFF. CDR3 sequence (DNA): TGTGCCAGCAGTTCGCCCCGGACAGGGGGCATGGGCGAAAAACTGTTTTTT. The full variable domain, rest sourced from reference TRBV28 and TRBJ1-4, is DVKVTQSSRYLVKRTGEKVFLECVQDMDHENMFWYRQDPGLGLRLIYFSYDVKMKEKGDIPEGYSVSREKKERFSLILESASTNQTSMYLCASSSPRTGGMGEKLFFGSGTQLSVL.

The chain employs TRBV7-9 and TRBJ1-2; D is unresolved. V was shortened by 4 bases and J by 8 bases, with 11 bases between the two germline ends. The CDR3 has 12 residues. The germline V gene encodes CDR1 SEHNR and CDR2 FQNEAQ (reference sequence). Here the CDR3 DNA reads TGTGCCAGCAGCTCTCGAGAGAGGGGCTACACCTTC. This codes for CASSSRERGYTF.

Ten or more counts support this clonotype. The chain links TRBV20-1 to TRBJ1-6; no clear D gene. Germline CDR1 DFQATT, CDR2 SNEGSKA (reference sequence). There are 13 residues in the CDR3. Deletions cut 6 bases from V and 0 bases from J, with 6 bases between. CDR3 region: CSAGDSYNSPLHF. The CDR3 DNA follows: TGCAGTGCCGGTGACTCCTATAATTCACCCCTCCACTTT.

A few counts support this clonotype. The chain joins TRBV4-1 to TRBJ1-1; weak D call: TRBD1 (5 bases). Germline CDR1 reads MGHRA; CDR2 reads YSYEKL. V was trimmed by 5 bases and J by 6 bases, leaving 13 bases between them. CDR3 length: 13 residues. The CDR3 protein is CASSSDMFAEAFF. DNA of the CDR3: TGCGCCAGCAGCTCGGACATGTTTGCTGAAGCTTTCTTT.

This clonotype was counted at least ten times. The chain carries TRBV12-3 or TRBV12-4 and TRBJ1-1; 7 bases align to TRBD1. With 7 bases clipped from V and 5 bases from J, the junction kept 7 bases outside the gene matches. The CDR3 sequence is 13 residues long. CDR3 loop: CASTWTGQTEAFF. The CDR3, as DNA: TGTGCCAGCACCTGGACAGGCCAAACTGAAGCTTTCTTT.

Many counts were recorded for this clonotype. The chain uses TRBV20-1 and TRBJ1-1; D perhaps matches TRBD1 (5 bases). V was shortened by 5 bases and J by 6 bases, with 13 bases between the two germline ends. This CDR3 is built from 12 residues. The germline gives CDR1 DFQATT, CDR2 SNEGSKA (reference sequence). The CDR3, as DNA: TGCAGTGCTTGGGGGACGACCCCTGAAGCTTTCTTT. Amino acids: CSAWGTTPEAFF.

V and J are TRBV5-1 and TRBJ1-4, with a tentative D call TRBD1 (5 bases). The CDR3 consists of 14 residues. Germline assignment: CDR1 SGHRS and CDR2 YFSETQ. The V gene lost 4 bases and the J gene lost 8 bases, with 15 bases spanning the gap. CDR3 nucleotide sequence: TGCGCCAGCAGCCTTGGAACAGGAGAGGAAAAACTGTTTTTT. Protein: CASSLGTGEEKLFF.